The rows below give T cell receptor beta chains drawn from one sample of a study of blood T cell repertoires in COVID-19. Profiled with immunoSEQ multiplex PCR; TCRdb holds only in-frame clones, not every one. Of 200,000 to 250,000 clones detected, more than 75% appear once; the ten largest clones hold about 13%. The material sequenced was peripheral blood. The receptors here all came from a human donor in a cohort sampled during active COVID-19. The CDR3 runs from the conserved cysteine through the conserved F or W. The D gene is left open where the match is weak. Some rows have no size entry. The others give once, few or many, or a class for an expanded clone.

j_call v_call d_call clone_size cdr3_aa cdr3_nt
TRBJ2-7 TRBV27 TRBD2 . CASRVAGQLYEQYF TGTGCCAGCAGAGTAGCGGGACAACTTTACGAGCAGTACTTC
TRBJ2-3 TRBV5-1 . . CASKSGQTDTQYF TGCGCCAGCAAAAGCGGACAGACAGATACGCAGTATTTT
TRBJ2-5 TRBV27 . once CASSLGIAGLQETQYF TGTGCCAGCAGTTTGGGGATCGCGGGCCTCCAAGAGACCCAGTACTTC
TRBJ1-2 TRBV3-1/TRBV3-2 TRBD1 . CASSQDPGDSHGYTF TGTGCCAGCAGCCAAGATCCGGGGGACAGCCATGGCTACACCTTC
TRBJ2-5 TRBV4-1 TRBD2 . CASSQDLKTSGSREETQYF TGCGCCAGCAGCCAAGATTTGAAAACTAGCGGGAGTCGGGAAGAGACCCAGTACTTC
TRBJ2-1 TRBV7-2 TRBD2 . CASSLESGSSYNEQFF TGTGCCAGCAGCTTAGAAAGCGGGAGCTCCTACAATGAGCAGTTCTTC
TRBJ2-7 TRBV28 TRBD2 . CASSFGLAGSYEQYF TGTGCCAGCAGTTTCGGGCTAGCGGGATCCTACGAGCAGTACTTC
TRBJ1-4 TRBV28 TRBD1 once CASRPGGSTNEKLFF TGTGCCAGCAGGCCAGGGGGGTCAACTAATGAAAAACTGTTTTTT
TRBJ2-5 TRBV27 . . CASSSPRGETQYF TGTGCCAGCAGTTCCCCAAGGGGGGAGACCCAGTACTTC
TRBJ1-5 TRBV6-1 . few CASSELNTNQPQHF TGTGCCAGCAGTGAATTGAACACCAATCAGCCCCAGCATTTT
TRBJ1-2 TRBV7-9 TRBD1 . CASTGDREDYGYTF TGTGCCAGCACCGGAGACAGGGAGGACTATGGCTACACCTTC
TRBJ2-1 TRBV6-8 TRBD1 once CASSYSGTGKNEQFF TGTGCCAGCAGTTACTCGGGGACAGGGAAAAATGAGCAGTTCTTC
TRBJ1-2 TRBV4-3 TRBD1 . CASSQDREDGYTF TGCGCCAGCAGCCAGGACAGGGAAGACGGCTACACCTTC
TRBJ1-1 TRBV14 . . CASRYREAASQAFF TGTGCCAGTAGATACAGGGAAGCCGCCTCCCAAGCTTTCTTT
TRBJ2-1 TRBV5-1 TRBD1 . CASSLEPQGDWNEQFF TGCGCCAGCAGCTTGGAGCCCCAGGGGGATTGGAATGAGCAGTTCTTC
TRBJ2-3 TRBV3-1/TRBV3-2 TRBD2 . CASSIPSGGAPDTQYF TGTGCCAGCAGCATTCCTAGCGGGGGGGCCCCTGATACGCAGTATTTT
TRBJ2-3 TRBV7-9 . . CASTRQGTDTQYF TGTGCCAGCACACGACAGGGCACAGATACGCAGTATTTT
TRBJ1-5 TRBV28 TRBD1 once CASSFLGQLNQPQHF TGTGCCAGCAGTTTCCTGGGACAGCTTAATCAGCCCCAGCATTTT
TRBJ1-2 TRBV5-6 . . CASSVDHQGRCTF TGTGCCAGCAGCGTCGACCATCAGGGGCGGTGCACCTTC
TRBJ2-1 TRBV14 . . CASSQDNPRAGNDEQFF TGTGCCAGCAGCCAAGATAACCCTAGGGCAGGGAACGATGAGCAGTTCTTC
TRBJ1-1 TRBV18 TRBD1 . CASSLRDRDTEAFF TGTGCCAGCTCACTAAGGGACAGGGACACTGAAGCTTTCTTT
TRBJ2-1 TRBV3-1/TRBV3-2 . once CASSQIGGTGEQFF TGTGCCAGCAGCCAAATTGGAGGGACTGGCGAGCAGTTCTTC